The source of this T cell receptor (beta chain) is a study of blood T cell repertoires in COVID-19. The length of the CDR3 is 17 residues. The germline V gene has CDR1 MGHRA and CDR2 YSYEKL. With V trimmed by 5 bases and J by 0 bases, 5 bases remained unmatched. The table came from immunoSEQ multiplex PCR; TCRdb's copy has only in-frame clones and leaves some out. The top ten clones hold more than 5.5% of a sample with over 200,000 clones, approximately 84% of them seen once. This clone was detected only once. The specimen was peripheral blood. The source is a man older than 75 with acute or convalescent COVID-19. V usage is TRBV4-1 and J usage is TRBJ2-1; 12 bases map to TRBD2. The CDR3 DNA follows: TGCGCCAGCAGCAAACGGACTAGCGGGACCTCCTACAATGAGCAGTTCTTC. Protein: CASSKRTSGTSYNEQFF.